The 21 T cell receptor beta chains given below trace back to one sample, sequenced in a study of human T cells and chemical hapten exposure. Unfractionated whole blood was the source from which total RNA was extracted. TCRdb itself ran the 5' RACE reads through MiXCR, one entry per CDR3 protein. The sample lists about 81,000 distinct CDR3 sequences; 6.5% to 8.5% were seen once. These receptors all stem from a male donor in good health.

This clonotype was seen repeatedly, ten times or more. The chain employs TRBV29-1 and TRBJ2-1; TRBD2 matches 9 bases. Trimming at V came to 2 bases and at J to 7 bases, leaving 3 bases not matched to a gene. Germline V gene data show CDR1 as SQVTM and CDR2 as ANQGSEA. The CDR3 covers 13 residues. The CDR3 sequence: CSVESGGWNEQFF. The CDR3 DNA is TGCAGCGTTGAAAGCGGGGGGTGGAATGAGCAGTTCTTC.

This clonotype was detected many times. The CDR3 DNA is TGCAGCGTTGCGGGGCGACGAAGTCAAAGATACAATGAGCAGTTCTTC. Amino acid sequence: CSVAGRRSQRYNEQFF. This rearrangement joins TRBV29-1 to TRBJ2-1; tentatively, D is TRBD1 or TRBD2 (5 bases each). The CDR3 is made up of 16 amino acids. In germline, CDR1 is SQVTM, CDR2 ANQGSEA. The germline V and J ends were trimmed by 4 bases and 4 bases, with 20 bases remaining between them.

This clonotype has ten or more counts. CDR3 DNA: TGTGCCAGCAGTTTCGGTGTCAGAAACACTGAAGCTTTCTTT. This codes for CASSFGVRNTEAFF. This chain connects TRBV12-3 or TRBV12-4 to TRBJ1-1; unclear D gene. CDR3 length: 14 residues. V lost 3 bases and J lost 2, with 10 bases in between.

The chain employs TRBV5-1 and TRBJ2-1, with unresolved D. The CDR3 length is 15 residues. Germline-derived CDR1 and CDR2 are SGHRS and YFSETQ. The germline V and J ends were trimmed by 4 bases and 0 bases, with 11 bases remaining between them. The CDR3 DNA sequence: TGCGCCAGCAGCGTCACAGAGAGCTCCTACAATGAGCAGTTCTTC. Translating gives CASSVTESSYNEQFF.

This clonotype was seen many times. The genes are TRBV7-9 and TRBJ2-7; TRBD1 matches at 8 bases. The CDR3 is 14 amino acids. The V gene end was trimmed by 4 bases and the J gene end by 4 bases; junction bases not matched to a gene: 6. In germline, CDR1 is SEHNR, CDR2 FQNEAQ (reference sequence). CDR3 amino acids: CASSSTGGIYEQYF. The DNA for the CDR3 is TGTGCCAGCAGCTCAACAGGGGGGATTTACGAGCAGTACTTC.

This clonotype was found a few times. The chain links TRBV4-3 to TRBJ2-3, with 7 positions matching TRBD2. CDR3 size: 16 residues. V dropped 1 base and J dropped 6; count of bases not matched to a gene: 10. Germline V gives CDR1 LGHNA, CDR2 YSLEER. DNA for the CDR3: TGCGCCAGCAGCCAAGGGGGGGGAGGGCTTCGTGATACGCAGTATTTT. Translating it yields CASSQGGGGLRDTQYF.

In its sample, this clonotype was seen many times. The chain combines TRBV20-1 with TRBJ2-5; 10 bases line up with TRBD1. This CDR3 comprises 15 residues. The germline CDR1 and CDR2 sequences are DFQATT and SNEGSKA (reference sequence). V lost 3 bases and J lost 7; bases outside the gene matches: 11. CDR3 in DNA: TGCAGTGCTAGGAAGGGACAGGGGCCTGGTACGACCCAGTACTTC. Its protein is CSARKGQGPGTTQYF.

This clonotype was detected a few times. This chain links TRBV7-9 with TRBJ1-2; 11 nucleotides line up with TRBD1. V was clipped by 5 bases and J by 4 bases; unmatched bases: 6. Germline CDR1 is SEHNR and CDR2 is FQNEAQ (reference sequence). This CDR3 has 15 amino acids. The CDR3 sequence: CASSADRGRVYGYTF. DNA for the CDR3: TGTGCCAGCAGCGCGGACAGGGGGCGCGTCTATGGCTACACCTTC.

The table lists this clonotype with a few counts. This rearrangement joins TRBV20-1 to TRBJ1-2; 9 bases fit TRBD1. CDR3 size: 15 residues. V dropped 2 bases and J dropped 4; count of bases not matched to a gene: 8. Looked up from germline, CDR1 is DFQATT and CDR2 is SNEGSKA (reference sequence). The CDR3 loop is CSARPGQGTPYGYTF. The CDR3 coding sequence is TGCAGTGCTAGACCCGGACAGGGGACCCCCTATGGCTACACCTTC.

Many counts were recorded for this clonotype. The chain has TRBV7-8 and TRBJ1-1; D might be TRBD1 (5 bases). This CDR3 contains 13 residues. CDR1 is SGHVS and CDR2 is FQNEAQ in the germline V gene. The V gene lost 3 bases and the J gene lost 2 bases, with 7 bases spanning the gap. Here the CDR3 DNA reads TGTGCCAGCAGCTTCAGGGTCAACACTGAAGCTTTCTTT. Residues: CASSFRVNTEAFF.

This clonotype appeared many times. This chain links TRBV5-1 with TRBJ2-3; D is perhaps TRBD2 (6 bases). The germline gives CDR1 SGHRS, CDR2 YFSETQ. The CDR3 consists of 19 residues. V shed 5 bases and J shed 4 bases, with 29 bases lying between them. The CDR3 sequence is CASRRQSTEGMKFPDTQYF. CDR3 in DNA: TGCGCCAGCAGAAGACAGTCCACGGAGGGTATGAAGTTTCCAGATACGCAGTATTTT.

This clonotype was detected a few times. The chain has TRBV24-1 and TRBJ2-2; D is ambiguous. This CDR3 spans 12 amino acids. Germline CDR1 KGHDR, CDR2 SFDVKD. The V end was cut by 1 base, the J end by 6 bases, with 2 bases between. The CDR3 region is CATSDLSGELFF. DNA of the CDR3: TGTGCCACCAGTGATTTATCCGGGGAGCTGTTTTTT.

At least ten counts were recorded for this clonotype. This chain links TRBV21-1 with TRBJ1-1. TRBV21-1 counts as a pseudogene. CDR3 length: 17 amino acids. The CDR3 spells CASSKAPLDRVNTEAFF. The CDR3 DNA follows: TGTGCCAGCAGCAAAGCCCCTCTCGACAGAGTGAACACTGAAGCTTTCTTT.

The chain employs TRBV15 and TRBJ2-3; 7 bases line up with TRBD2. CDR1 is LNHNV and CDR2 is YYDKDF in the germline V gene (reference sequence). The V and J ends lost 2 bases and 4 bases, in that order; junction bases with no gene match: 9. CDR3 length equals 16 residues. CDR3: CATSRSPTSLADTQYF. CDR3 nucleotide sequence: TGTGCCACCAGCAGATCCCCGACTAGCCTGGCAGATACGCAGTATTTT. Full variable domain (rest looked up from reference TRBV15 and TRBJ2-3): DAMVIQNPRYQVTQFGKPVTLSCSQTLNHNVMYWYQQKSSQAPKLLFHYYDKDFNNEADTPDNFQSRRPNTSFCFLDIRSPGLGDTAMYLCATSRSPTSLADTQYFGPGTRLTVL.

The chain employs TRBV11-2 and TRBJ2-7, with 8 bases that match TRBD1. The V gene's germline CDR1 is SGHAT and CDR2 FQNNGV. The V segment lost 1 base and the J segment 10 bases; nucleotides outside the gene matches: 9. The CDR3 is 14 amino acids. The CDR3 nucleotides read TGTGCCAGCAGCTTAGGTCCAGGGGGCGCAAGCCAGTACTTC. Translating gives CASSLGPGGASQYF. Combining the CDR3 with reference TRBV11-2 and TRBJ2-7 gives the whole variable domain EAGVAQSPRYKIIEKRQSVAFWCNPISGHATLYWYQQILGQGPKLLIQFQNNGVVDDSQLPKDRFSAERLKGVDSTLKIQPAKLEDSAVYLCASSLGPGGASQYFGPGTRLTVT.

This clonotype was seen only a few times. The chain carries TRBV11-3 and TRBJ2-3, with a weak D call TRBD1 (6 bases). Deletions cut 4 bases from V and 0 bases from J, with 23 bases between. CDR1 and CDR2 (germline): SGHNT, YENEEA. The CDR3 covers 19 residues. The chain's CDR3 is CASSSNVDKRGSSTDTQYF. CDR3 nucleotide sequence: TGTGCCAGCAGCTCGAATGTAGACAAGAGGGGGTCTAGCACAGATACGCAGTATTTT.

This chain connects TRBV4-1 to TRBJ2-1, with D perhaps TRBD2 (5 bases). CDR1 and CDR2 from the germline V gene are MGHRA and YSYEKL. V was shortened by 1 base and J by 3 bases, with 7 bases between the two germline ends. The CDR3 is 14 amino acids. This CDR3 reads CASSQVEGYNEQFF. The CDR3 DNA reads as TGCGCCAGCAGCCAAGTAGAGGGCTACAATGAGCAGTTCTTC.

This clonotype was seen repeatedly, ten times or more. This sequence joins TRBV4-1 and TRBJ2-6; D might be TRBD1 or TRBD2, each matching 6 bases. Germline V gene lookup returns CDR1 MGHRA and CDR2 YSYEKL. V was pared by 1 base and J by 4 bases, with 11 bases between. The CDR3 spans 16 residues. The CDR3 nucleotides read TGCGCCAGCAGCCAAGTAGGGGGGCGGGGGGCCAACGTCCTGACTTTC. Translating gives CASSQVGGRGANVLTF.

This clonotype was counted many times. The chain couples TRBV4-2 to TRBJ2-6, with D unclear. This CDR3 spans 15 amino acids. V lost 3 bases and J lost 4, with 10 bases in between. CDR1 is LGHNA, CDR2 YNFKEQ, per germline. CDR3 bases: TGTGCCAGCAGCCAGCAGTCCTCCGGGGCCAACGTCCTGACTTTC. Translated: CASSQQSSGANVLTF.

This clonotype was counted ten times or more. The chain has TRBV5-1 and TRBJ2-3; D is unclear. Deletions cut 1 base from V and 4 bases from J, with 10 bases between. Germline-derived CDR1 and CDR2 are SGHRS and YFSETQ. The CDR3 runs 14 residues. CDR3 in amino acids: CASSLLAASDTQYF. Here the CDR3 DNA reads TGCGCCAGCAGCTTGTTGGCAGCTTCAGATACGCAGTATTTT.

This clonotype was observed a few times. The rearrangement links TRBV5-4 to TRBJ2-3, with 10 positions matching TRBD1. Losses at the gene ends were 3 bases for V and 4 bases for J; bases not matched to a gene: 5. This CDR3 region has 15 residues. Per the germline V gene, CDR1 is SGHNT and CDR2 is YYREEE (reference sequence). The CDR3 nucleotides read TGTGCCAGCAGCTCCGGGACAGGGGTGTCAGATACGCAGTATTTT. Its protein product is CASSSGTGVSDTQYF. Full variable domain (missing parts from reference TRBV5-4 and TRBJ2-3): ETGVTQSPTHLIKTRGQQVTLRCSSQSGHNTVSWYQQALGQGPQFIFQYYREEENGRGNFPPRFSGLQFPNYSSELNVNALELDDSALYLCASSSGTGVSDTQYFGPGTRLTVL.